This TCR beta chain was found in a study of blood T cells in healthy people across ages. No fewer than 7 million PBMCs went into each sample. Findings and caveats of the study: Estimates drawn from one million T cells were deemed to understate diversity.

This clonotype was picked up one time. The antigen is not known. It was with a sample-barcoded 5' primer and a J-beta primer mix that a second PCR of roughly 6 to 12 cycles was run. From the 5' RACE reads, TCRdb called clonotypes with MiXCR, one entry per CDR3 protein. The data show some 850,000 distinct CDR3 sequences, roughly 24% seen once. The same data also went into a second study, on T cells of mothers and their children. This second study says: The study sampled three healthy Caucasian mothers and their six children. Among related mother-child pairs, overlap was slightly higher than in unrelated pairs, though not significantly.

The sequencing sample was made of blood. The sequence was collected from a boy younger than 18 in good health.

For the CDR3, the DNA is TGCGCCAGCACCCTCGGCGGACCTAATGAAAAACTGTTTTTT. Its protein product is CASTLGGPNEKLFF. This chain uses TRBV5-1 with TRBJ1-4, with unresolved D. The CDR3 runs 14 residues. Trimming removed 6 bases at V and 3 bases at J, with 12 bases between. Looked up from germline, CDR1 is SGHRS and CDR2 is YFSETQ.